The next 19 T cell receptor beta chains were all read from a single sample in a study of blood T cell repertoires in COVID-19. Here immunoSEQ multiplex PCR was the method, and the copy in TCRdb shows in-frame clones only, minus some. The table shows 200,000 to 250,000 clones, with about 80% occurring only once. The material sequenced was peripheral blood. The receptors shown here come from a woman aged 55-75 years with acute or convalescent COVID-19.

The V call is TRBV29-1, the J call TRBJ2-7; perhaps TRBD1 as D (5 bases). Trimming cost V 4 bases and J 3 bases, with 19 bases left between them. The CDR3 extends over 15 amino acids. The germline gives CDR1 SQVTM, CDR2 ANQGSEA. The CDR3 reads CSVVDAHRSNYEQYF. For the CDR3, the DNA is TGCAGCGTTGTAGATGCTCACAGGTCAAACTACGAGCAGTACTTC.

Regarding this clone: Other DNA sequences of this sample code for an identical CDR3. This chain joins TRBV11-1 and TRBJ1-2, with 8 bases fitting TRBD1. The CDR3 consists of 14 residues. CDR1 is SGHAT and CDR2 is FQDESV in the germline V gene (reference sequence). V shed 4 bases and J 2 bases; nucleotides not matched to a gene: 3. CDR3 sequence: CASSSGQGNYGYTF. The CDR3 nucleotides are TGTGCCAGCAGCTCAGGACAGGGCAACTATGGCTACACCTTC.

Here the CDR3 DNA reads TGTGCCAGTCGAATAAGGCCGGGGGACACTGAAGCTTTCTTT. Amino acid sequence: CASRIRPGDTEAFF. The chain recombines TRBV2 with TRBJ1-1, with D possibly matching TRBD1 (5 bases). This CDR3 has 14 amino acids. The germline V gene has CDR1 SNHLY and CDR2 FYNNEI. Trimming took off 9 bases at V and 3 bases at J, with 17 bases between the two ends.

J is TRBJ1-6 and V is TRBV3-1 (or the pseudogene TRBV3-2); D perhaps matches TRBD1 (5 bases). There are 14 residues in the CDR3. Germline values: CDR1 LGHDT, CDR2 YNNKEL (reference sequence). Trimming left V 0 bases short and J 13 bases short, with 13 bases between. DNA of the CDR3: TGTGCCAGCAGCCAAGAGGCCCAGGGATCCCCCCTCCACTTT. Its protein is CASSQEAQGSPLHF.

This chain uses TRBV11-2 with TRBJ2-1, with 10 bases matching TRBD2. The CDR3 is 15 amino acids. The V segment lost 5 bases and the J segment 4 bases; nucleotides outside the gene matches: 5. Looked up from germline, CDR1 is SGHAT and CDR2 is FQNNGV. The CDR3 region is CASSRGLADYNEQFF. The CDR3 bases are TGTGCCAGCAGCCGCGGACTAGCGGATTACAATGAGCAGTTCTTC.

The rearrangement joins TRBV5-1 to TRBJ1-2, with D possibly matching TRBD1 (6 bases). The CDR3 consists of 13 residues. The germline gives CDR1 SGHRS, CDR2 YFSETQ. Trimming shortened V by 0 bases and J by 8 bases, and 11 bases separated the two germline ends. In DNA, the CDR3 is TGCGCCAGCAGCTTGGAGGGGGTGGACGGCTACACCTTC. Residues: CASSLEGVDGYTF.

This rearrangement joins TRBV9 to TRBJ1-2; TRBD1 matches 7 bases. This CDR3 has 13 residues. Germline V lookup: CDR1 SGDLS, CDR2 YYNGEE. The trim removed 4 bases at V and 7 bases at J, leaving 7 bases unmatched. DNA for the CDR3: TGTGCCAGCAGCCAGGGGGGCGCGGGTGGCTACACCTTC. Its translation: CASSQGGAGGYTF.

The chain employs TRBV9 and TRBJ1-2, with 7 nucleotides matching TRBD1. From germline, CDR1 is SGDLS and CDR2 YYNGEE. Losses at the gene ends were 7 bases for V and 7 bases for J; bases not matched to a gene: 19. This CDR3 is 16 amino acids long. The CDR3: CASGSQSNLDRSGYTF. The CDR3 coding sequence is TGTGCCAGCGGATCACAATCAAATCTGGACAGGAGTGGCTACACCTTC.

This clone was observed a few times. The chain combines TRBV6-6 with TRBJ1-4, with D perhaps matching TRBD1 (6 bases). V was cut by 6 bases and J by 8 bases, with 10 bases left in between. The CDR3 length is 12 residues. Germline loops: CDR1 MNHNY, CDR2 SVGAGI (reference sequence). CDR3 amino acids: CASRIQGEKLFF. Here the CDR3 DNA reads TGTGCCAGCAGGATACAGGGCGAAAAACTGTTTTTT.

V usage is TRBV7-3 and J usage is TRBJ2-5, with D perhaps TRBD1 (6 bases). This CDR3 is built from 13 residues. Germline CDR1 and CDR2: SGHTA and FQGTGA. Trimming left V 4 bases short and J 7 bases short, with 13 bases between. The CDR3 region has the DNA TGTGCCAGCAGCTATTGGGGGCTAGGGACCCAGTACTTC. Protein sequence: CASSYWGLGTQYF.

The chain uses TRBV3-1 (or the pseudogene TRBV3-2) and TRBJ1-2; no clear D gene. The CDR3 runs to 14 residues. Germline CDR1 and CDR2: LGHDT and YNNKEL (reference sequence). Trimming cost V 3 bases and J 1 base, with 9 bases left between them. The CDR3 DNA reads TGTGCCAGCAGCCATGAGGTTAATAACTATGGCTACACCTTC. This translates into CASSHEVNNYGYTF.

Concerning this clone itself: Other DNA sequences in the sample encode the same CDR3. J is TRBJ1-1 and V is TRBV14, with 8 bases identical to TRBD1. The CDR3 has 15 amino acids. CDR1 and CDR2 (germline): SGHDN, FVKESK. V lost 4 bases and J lost 1; bases outside the gene matches: 5. CDR3 sequence (DNA): TGTGCCAGCAGCCTCCGGACAGGGAGGAACACTGAAGCTTTCTTT. Its protein product is CASSLRTGRNTEAFF.

V and J are TRBV6-1 and TRBJ2-7; 12 bases align to TRBD1. CDR1 and CDR2 (germline): MNHNS, SASEGT. After removal of 3 bases from V and 4 bases from J, the junction contained 1 base not matched to a gene. This CDR3 is 14 amino acids long. The CDR3 region is CASSEGQGAYEQYF. The CDR3 region has the DNA TGTGCCAGCAGTGAGGGACAGGGGGCGTACGAGCAGTACTTC.

This chain links TRBV2 with TRBJ2-3; D is perhaps TRBD1 (5 bases). Germline loops: CDR1 SNHLY, CDR2 FYNNEI. CDR3 length: 16 residues. V lost 4 bases to trimming and J lost 5 bases, with 19 bases between them. The CDR3 region is CASSVPTEQIEDTQYF. DNA of the CDR3: TGTGCCAGCAGTGTCCCGACAGAACAGATCGAAGATACGCAGTATTTT.

The chain is built from TRBV2 and TRBJ2-4; no clear D. The CDR3 covers 14 residues. Trimming took off 3 bases at V and 0 bases at J, with 6 bases between the two ends. The germline V gene encodes CDR1 SNHLY and CDR2 FYNNEI. The CDR3 is CASSDILAKNIQYF. CDR3 DNA: TGTGCCAGCAGTGATATATTAGCCAAAAACATTCAGTACTTC.

This chain uses TRBV2 with TRBJ2-1, with a possible D match to TRBD2 (6 bases). The CDR3 sequence is 15 residues long. Between the trimmed V and J ends, which lost 6 bases and 0 bases, there was a span of 12 bases. The germline V gene encodes CDR1 SNHLY and CDR2 FYNNEI. CDR3 residues: CASRGDSDSYNEQFF. The DNA for the CDR3 is TGTGCCAGCAGAGGGGACTCCGACTCCTACAATGAGCAGTTCTTC.

This chain links TRBV5-8 with TRBJ1-1; maybe TRBD1 (6 bases). Trimming took 4 bases from V and 5 from J, leaving 21 bases between them. CDR3 length: 16 amino acids. CDR1 SGHTS and CDR2 YDEGEE come from the germline V gene. CDR3 protein: CASSAGTLSKGTEAFF. The CDR3 DNA reads as TGTGCCAGCAGCGCCGGGACACTCTCAAAGGGGACTGAAGCTTTCTTT. The complete variable domain, with remaining parts taken from reference TRBV5-8 and TRBJ1-1, reads EAGVTQSPTHLIKTRGQQATLRCSPISGHTSVYWYQQALGLGLQFLLWYDEGEERNRGNFPPRFSGRQFPNYSSELNVNALELEDSALYLCASSAGTLSKGTEAFFGQGTRLTVV.

This clone has a single count. The CDR3 nucleotides read TGCGCCAGCAGCCTGATGGGGCAGACCGGGGAGCTGTTTTTT. This codes for CASSLMGQTGELFF. The chain joins TRBV5-1 to TRBJ2-2; possible D gene TRBD1, 5 bases. CDR3 length equals 14 residues. Trimming shortened V by 4 bases and J by 5 bases, and 12 bases separated the two germline ends. In germline, CDR1 is SGHRS, CDR2 YFSETQ.

This clone was detected a few times. The chain recombines TRBV7-6 with TRBJ2-3, with no clear D. The CDR3 has 15 amino acids. Between the trimmed V and J ends, which lost 4 bases and 1 base, there was a span of 12 bases. Germline CDR1 SGHVS, CDR2 FNYEAQ. The CDR3 protein is CASSSRLEGTDTQYF. The CDR3 nucleotides read TGTGCCAGCAGCTCCCGACTCGAAGGCACAGATACGCAGTATTTT.